A selection of T cell receptor beta chains follows, all from one sample in a study of T cell responses to AZD1222 COVID-19 vaccine. The repertoire was sequenced with immunoSEQ multiplex PCR; TCRdb's copy has only in-frame clones and lacks some. This sample has some 98,000 clones; around nine tenths occur once, and the top ten carry 13%. The source was peripheral blood, collected on day 0 of AZD1222 vaccination. All receptors come from an adult in good health. Each CDR3 is given with its conserved first and last residue. The D gene is left open where the match is weak. Not every row has a clone size; where given, it reads once, few, many or a size class.

J: TRBJ2-5; size: -; D: -; V: TRBV7-9; DNA: TGTGCCAGCAGCTCCGGGGGCGGAGAGACCCAGTACTTC; CDR3: CASSSGGGETQYF
J: TRBJ2-1; size: -; D: TRBD1; V: TRBV19; DNA: TGTGCCAGTAGTATTATTGGACAGGGAACGGATGAGCAGTTCTTC; CDR3: CASSIIGQGTDEQFF
J: TRBJ1-1; size: -; D: -; V: TRBV7-9; DNA: TGTGCCAGCAGCCAAGGGGCAGGCATGAACACTGAAGCTTTCTTT; CDR3: CASSQGAGMNTEAFF
J: TRBJ1-1; size: -; D: -; V: TRBV19; DNA: TGTGCCAGTAGTATTGGGGGTGCGTACACTGAAGCTTTCTTT; CDR3: CASSIGGAYTEAFF
J: TRBJ1-1; size: -; D: -; V: TRBV6-5; DNA: TGTGCCAGCGGGAGAGGCCAGAGCACTGAAGCTTTCTTT; CDR3: CASGRGQSTEAFF
J: TRBJ1-3; size: -; D: TRBD1; V: TRBV5-4; DNA: TGTGCCAGCAGCTTGGGGACAGGTTCTGGAAACACCATATATTTT; CDR3: CASSLGTGSGNTIYF
J: TRBJ1-4; size: few; D: TRBD1; V: TRBV19; DNA: TGTGCCAGTAGTGGGACAGGGATGGGGGCAACTAATGAAAAACTGTTTTTT; CDR3: CASSGTGMGATNEKLFF
J: TRBJ2-5; size: -; D: TRBD2; V: TRBV3-1/TRBV3-2; DNA: TGTGCCAGCAGCTTGCCGGGAGGTCGAGAGACCCAGTACTTC; CDR3: CASSLPGGRETQYF
J: TRBJ2-7; size: -; D: TRBD1; V: TRBV29-1; DNA: TGCAGCGTTGAAGATCGGGACAGGGCAAACTCCTACGAGCAGTACTTC; CDR3: CSVEDRDRANSYEQYF
J: TRBJ2-1; size: -; D: TRBD1; V: TRBV24-1; DNA: TGTGCCACCAGTGATTTAGGACAGGGCTCCTACAATGAGCAGTTCTTC; CDR3: CATSDLGQGSYNEQFF
J: TRBJ2-1; size: -; D: -; V: TRBV2; DNA: TGTGCCACTTCTCAGAGTACGTCCTACAATGAGCAGTTCTTC; CDR3: CATSQSTSYNEQFF
J: TRBJ2-5; size: -; D: -; V: TRBV12-3/TRBV12-4; DNA: TGTGCCAGCAGTTTGAGGACGGGGGAGACCCAGTACTTC; CDR3: CASSLRTGETQYF
J: TRBJ2-7; size: -; D: -; V: TRBV6-5; DNA: TGTGCCAGCAGCAGGGTTTACGGCGAGCAGTACTTC; CDR3: CASSRVYGEQYF